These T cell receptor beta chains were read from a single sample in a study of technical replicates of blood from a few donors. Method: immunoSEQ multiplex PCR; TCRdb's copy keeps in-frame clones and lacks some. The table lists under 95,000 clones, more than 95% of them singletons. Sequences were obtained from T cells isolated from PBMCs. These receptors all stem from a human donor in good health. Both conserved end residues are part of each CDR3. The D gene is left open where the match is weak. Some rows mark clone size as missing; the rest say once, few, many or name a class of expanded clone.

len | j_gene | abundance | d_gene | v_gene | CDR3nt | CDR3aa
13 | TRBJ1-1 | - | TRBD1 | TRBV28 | TGTGCCAGCAAACTGGACAGGTACACTGAAGCTTTCTTT | CASKLDRYTEAFF
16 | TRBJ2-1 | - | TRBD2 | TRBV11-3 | TGTGCCAGCAGCCTCCGAACTAGCGGGGGCATCAATGAGCAGTTCTTC | CASSLRTSGGINEQFF
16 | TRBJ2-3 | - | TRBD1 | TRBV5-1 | TGCGCCAGCAGCTTGGACAGGGGGCGCGTCGCAGATACGCAGTATTTT | CASSLDRGRVADTQYF
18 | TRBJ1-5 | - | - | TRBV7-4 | TGTGCCAGCAGCCCATTCCCTCGACAGGTGGTGGGTAATCAGCCCCAGCATTTT | CASSPFPRQVVGNQPQHF
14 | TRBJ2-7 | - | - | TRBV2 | TGTGCCAGCATCCCCGGATGGGAGGACTACGAGCAGTACTTC | CASIPGWEDYEQYF
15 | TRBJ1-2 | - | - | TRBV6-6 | TGTGCCAGCAGTTACTCCATACAGCTAACTTATGGCTACACCTTC | CASSYSIQLTYGYTF
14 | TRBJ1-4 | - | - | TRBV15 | TGTGCCACCAGCATCGCAGGTTTAATTGAAAAACTGTTTTTT | CATSIAGLIEKLFF
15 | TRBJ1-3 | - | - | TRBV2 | TGTGCCAGCAGCCTGACAGCGACCTCTGGAAACACCATATATTTT | CASSLTATSGNTIYF
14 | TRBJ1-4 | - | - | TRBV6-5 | TGTGCCAGCAGTGTCACAGGAACTAATGAAAAACTGTTTTTT | CASSVTGTNEKLFF
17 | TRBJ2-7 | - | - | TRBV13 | TGTGCCAGCTCGGACAGGGCGGCGGGAGCTTCGTCTTACGAGCAGTACTTC | CASSDRAAGASSYEQYF
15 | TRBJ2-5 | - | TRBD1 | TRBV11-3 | TGTGCCAGCAGCTTATCGGGACAGGGAACGGAGACCCAGTACTTC | CASSLSGQGTETQYF
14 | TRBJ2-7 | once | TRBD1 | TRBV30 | TGTGCCTGGAGTCCACCGGGACAGAGCTACGAGCAGTACTTC | CAWSPPGQSYEQYF
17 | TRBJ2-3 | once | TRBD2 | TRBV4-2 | TGTGCCAGCAGCCGGGTACTAGCGGGAGATTCCACAGATACGCAGTATTTT | CASSRVLAGDSTDTQYF
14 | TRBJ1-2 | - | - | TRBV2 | TGTGCCAGCAGTGAGGACAGAGCTAACTATGGCTACACCTTC | CASSEDRANYGYTF
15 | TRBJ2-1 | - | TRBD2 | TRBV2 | TGTGCCAGCAGTGGTCGACTAGCGGGAGTCGGTGAGCAGTTCTTC | CASSGRLAGVGEQFF
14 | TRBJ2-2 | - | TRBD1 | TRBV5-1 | TGCGCCAGCAGTTGGGGACAGGGGGCCAGGGAGCTGTTTTTT | CASSWGQGARELFF
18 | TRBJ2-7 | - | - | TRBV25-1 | TGTGCCAGCAGTGAATCAAATGAAGGACTCCAAACGTCCTACGAGCAGTACTTC | CASSESNEGLQTSYEQYF
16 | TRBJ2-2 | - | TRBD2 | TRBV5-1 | TGCGCCAGCAGCTCCTCATTAGCGGGAGTCACCGGGGAGCTGTTTTTT | CASSSSLAGVTGELFF
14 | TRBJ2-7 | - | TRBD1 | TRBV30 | TGTGCCTGGAGTGGACAGGGGACCTTCTACGAGCAGTACTTC | CAWSGQGTFYEQYF
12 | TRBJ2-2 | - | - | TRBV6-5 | TGTGCCAGCAGCCTTAGCCTCGGGGAGCTGTTTTTT | CASSLSLGELFF